Listed here are 29 T cell receptor beta chains from one sample, sequenced in a study of shared clonotypes between healthy human individuals. Measured with immunoSEQ multiplex PCR; TCRdb has only the in-frame clones, and not every one. This table has roughly 700,000 clones, approximately 79% appearing once. The specimen was memory CD4+ T cells sorted from blood. Subset here: CD45RA-negative fraction. The receptors were gathered from a woman aged 25-40 years in good health.

The chain uses TRBV28 and TRBJ2-7, with D perhaps given as TRBD1 or TRBD2 (5 bases each). This CDR3 spans 13 amino acids. Germline lookup yields CDR1 MDHEN and CDR2 SYDVKM. Trimming shortened V by 3 bases and J by 7 bases, and 13 bases separated the two germline ends. For the CDR3, the DNA is TGTGCCAGCAGTTTTGGGACCTTTAGGGAGCAGTACTTC. Translated: CASSFGTFREQYF.

V usage is TRBV7-8 and J usage is TRBJ2-3, with no clear D. Germline CDR1 and CDR2: SGHVS and FQNEAQ. V was shortened by 1 base and J by 6 bases, with 11 bases between the two germline ends. The CDR3 has 14 amino acids. The CDR3 loop is CASSLGFSYDTQYF. The CDR3 DNA sequence: TGTGCCAGCAGCTTAGGTTTTAGCTACGATACGCAGTATTTT.

The CDR3, as DNA: TGTGCCAGCAGCCCCACCTCCCCTGTAGCCGGGGCCAACGTCCTGACTTTC. Translated, it gives CASSPTSPVAGANVLTF. V gene TRBV7-9 combines with J gene TRBJ2-6; D is unclear. Germline CDR1 SEHNR, CDR2 FQNEAQ (reference sequence). Trimming removed 5 bases at V and 4 bases at J, with 18 bases between. CDR3 size: 17 residues. Complete variable domain (other parts from reference TRBV7-9 and TRBJ2-6): DTGVSQNPRHKITKRGQNVTFRCDPISEHNRLYWYRQTLGQGPEFLTYFQNEAQLEKSRLLSDRFSAERPKGSFSTLEIQRTEQGDSAMYLCASSPTSPVAGANVLTFGAGSRLTVL.

The rearrangement uses TRBV4-1 and TRBJ1-1; D may be TRBD1 (6 bases). V was shortened by 5 bases and J by 3 bases, with 13 bases between the two germline ends. This CDR3 is 14 amino acids long. Germline V CDR1 and CDR2: MGHRA, YSYEKL. The chain's CDR3 is CASSYGGVDTEAFF. The CDR3, as DNA: TGCGCCAGCAGCTACGGGGGCGTGGACACTGAAGCTTTCTTT.

The chain links TRBV7-2 to TRBJ1-2; 11 nucleotides agree with TRBD1. The J segment lost 6 bases and the V segment lost 1 base, leaving 4 bases of the junction unmatched. This CDR3 comprises 15 residues. Per the germline V gene, CDR1 is SGHTA and CDR2 is FQGNSA. This CDR3 reads CASSLVGDRGDGYTF. For the CDR3, the DNA is TGTGCCAGCAGCTTAGTTGGGGACAGGGGGGATGGCTACACCTTC.

J is TRBJ2-3 and V is TRBV29-1; D is undetermined. Germline loops: CDR1 SQVTM, CDR2 ANQGSEA. Trimming removed 1 base from V and 6 bases from J, with 8 bases in between. The length of the CDR3 is 12 residues. CDR3 nucleotide sequence: TGCAGCGTTGAAGCCTCGGCCGATACGCAGTATTTT. Translating it yields CSVEASADTQYF.

V is TRBV5-1 and J is TRBJ2-7; 11 bases are a match to TRBD1. Unmatched junction bases numbered 7, after V lost 5 bases and J lost 3 bases. CDR1 is SGHRS, CDR2 YFSETQ, per germline. The CDR3 covers 15 residues. The CDR3 nucleotides are TGCGCCAGCAGATTATCCGGGACAGGGGGCTACGAGCAGTACTTC. It translates to CASRLSGTGGYEQYF.

J is TRBJ1-1 and V is TRBV30; D is undetermined. Between the trimmed V and J ends, which lost 4 bases and 1 base, there was a span of 4 bases. Germline CDR1 GTSNPN, CDR2 SVGIG (reference sequence). The CDR3 length is 11 residues. The CDR3 region is CAWIRNTEAFF. CDR3 nucleotide sequence: TGTGCCTGGATTAGGAACACTGAAGCTTTCTTT.

The rearrangement uses TRBV25-1 and TRBJ2-4; D perhaps matches TRBD2 (5 bases). CDR1 is MGHDK, CDR2 SYGVNS, per germline. CDR3 length: 13 residues. Trimming pared 5 bases from V and 2 bases from J, leaving 7 bases between. The CDR3 reads CASSFGTKNIQYF. The CDR3 coding sequence is TGTGCCAGCAGTTTCGGGACCAAAAACATTCAGTACTTC.

This chain connects TRBV27 to TRBJ1-2; D remains unclear. CDR3 length: 13 amino acids. CDR1 is MNHEY, CDR2 SMNVEV, per germline (reference sequence). Trimming left V 2 bases short and J 5 bases short, with 9 bases between. The CDR3 DNA is TGTGCCAGCAGTTTAGACCCCCGTTATGGCTACACCTTC. It yields the protein CASSLDPRYGYTF.

J is TRBJ2-1 and V is TRBV6-5; 11 bases map to TRBD1. CDR1 and CDR2 (germline): MNHEY, SVGAGI. J was trimmed by 8 bases and V by 6 bases; bases with no gene match: 9. This CDR3 contains 15 residues. Here the CDR3 reads CASRDRDRGAYEQFF. The DNA of the CDR3 is TGTGCCAGCAGAGACCGGGACAGGGGGGCGTATGAGCAGTTCTTC.

V gene TRBV27 combines with J gene TRBJ1-2; weak D call: TRBD1 (5 bases). CDR1 MNHEY and CDR2 SMNVEV come from the germline V gene (reference sequence). Trimming pared 9 bases from V and 2 bases from J, leaving 16 bases between. The CDR3 covers 14 residues. The CDR3 nucleotides read TGTGCCAGTCACAGTCACCGGGACAACTATGGCTACACCTTC. Its protein product is CASHSHRDNYGYTF.

The chain has TRBV18 and TRBJ1-5; D is undetermined. The CDR3 loop spans 12 amino acids. Per the germline V gene, CDR1 is KGHSH and CDR2 is LQKENI. V was pared by 6 bases and J by 3 bases, with 6 bases between. CDR3 DNA sequence: TGTGCCAGCTCGGGGATCAATCAGCCCCAGCATTTT. Translated, it gives CASSGINQPQHF.

This chain joins TRBV6-5 and TRBJ1-4; 10 bases align to TRBD1. Per germline, CDR1 MNHEY and CDR2 SVGAGI. V trimming: 6 bases; J trimming: 5 bases; junction bases outside the gene matches: 3. The CDR3 length is 14 residues. CDR3: CASRRDRGNEKLFF. The CDR3 bases are TGTGCCAGCAGGAGGGACAGGGGAAATGAAAAACTGTTTTTT.

This clone was detected only a few times. This likely traces to a read error, being one base from a far larger clone. The sample carries other DNA sequences with the same CDR3. This sequence joins TRBV20-1 and TRBJ1-5; D remains unclear. Trimming removed 0 bases at V and 6 bases at J, with 3 bases between. CDR1 DFQATT and CDR2 SNEGSKA come from the germline V gene (reference sequence). The CDR3 is 11 residues long. The CDR3 bases are TGCAGTGCTAGAGATGGTCAGCCCCAGCATTTT. Its translation is CSARDGQPQHF.

The gene calls are TRBV11-3 and TRBJ2-7; the match to TRBD1 covers 7 bases. Trimming removed 3 bases from V and 2 bases from J; junction bases left unmatched: 10. The germline gives CDR1 SGHNT, CDR2 YENEEA. The CDR3 has 16 amino acids. CDR3 in DNA: TGTGCCAGCAGCTTGTTAGGGGGCATCACTACCTACGAGCAGTACTTC. It yields the protein CASSLLGGITTYEQYF.

This clone was picked up a small number of times. This rearrangement joins TRBV29-1 to TRBJ2-1, with TRBD2 matching over 10 bases. Germline loops: CDR1 SQVTM, CDR2 ANQGSEA. The CDR3 spans 16 residues. The J segment lost 9 bases and the V segment lost 7 bases, leaving 18 bases of the junction unmatched. CDR3 sequence (DNA): TGCAGCGCCGCTCTCGATGGGAGCGGGAGGGCCAGTGAGCAGTTCTTC. Translating it yields CSAALDGSGRASEQFF.

The V and J genes are TRBV6-1 and TRBJ1-2; 8 positions match TRBD1. CDR1 is MNHNS, CDR2 SASEGT, per germline. Trimming cost V 10 bases and J 2 bases; bases outside gene matches: 6. The length of the CDR3 is 13 residues. CDR3 sequence (DNA): TGTGCCACCCAGGCAGGGGGCAACTATGGCTACACCTTC. This codes for CATQAGGNYGYTF.

The chain couples TRBV18 to TRBJ1-2, with D uncertain. This CDR3 contains 16 residues. The ends were cut back, 0 bases at V and 7 bases at J, with 18 bases in the middle. Germline-derived CDR1 and CDR2 are KGHSH and LQKENI. CDR3 coding DNA: TGTGCCAGCTCACCACCGGTCGGGTCCGACTATCGTGGCTACACCTTC. Its protein product is CASSPPVGSDYRGYTF.

The rearrangement joins TRBV18 to TRBJ2-1; maybe TRBD2 (5 bases). V was trimmed by 5 bases and J by 0 bases, leaving 14 bases between them. The CDR3 length is 16 residues. Germline V gives CDR1 KGHSH, CDR2 LQKENI. The CDR3 DNA follows: TGTGCCAGCTCATCCCAGACGGGAATCTCCTACAATGAGCAGTTCTTC. It is translated as CASSSQTGISYNEQFF.

As concerns this clone: The identical CDR3 is also encoded by other nucleotide sequences in the sample. The chain carries TRBV10-1 and TRBJ1-2; the D is unclear. V was cut by 0 bases and J by 8 bases, with 10 bases left in between. The CDR3 has 13 residues. Germline V gene data show CDR1 as WNHNN and CDR2 as SYGVQD (reference sequence). The CDR3 region is CASSESTGYGYTF. In DNA, the CDR3 is TGCGCCAGCAGTGAGTCGACGGGGTACGGCTACACCTTC.

This clone was picked up one time. The chain has TRBV7-9 and TRBJ1-4; 9 nucleotides align to TRBD1. CDR3 size: 16 residues. CDR1 and CDR2 from the germline V gene are SEHNR and FQNEAQ (reference sequence). V lost 2 bases and J lost 8; bases outside the gene matches: 9. This CDR3 reads CASSLPGQGLKEKLFF. As DNA, the CDR3 is TGTGCCAGCAGCTTACCGGGACAGGGTCTTAAGGAAAAACTGTTTTTT.

This clone was seen only a few times. This sample also contains other DNA sequences that code for the same CDR3. The rearrangement uses TRBV28 and TRBJ2-7; D uncertain. In germline, CDR1 is MDHEN, CDR2 SYDVKM. The CDR3 contains 12 residues. The ends were cut back, 2 bases at V and 3 bases at J, with 5 bases in the middle. CDR3 DNA sequence: TGTGCCAGCAGTTTAAACAGCTACGAGCAGTACTTC. It is translated as CASSLNSYEQYF.

The chain employs TRBV10-3 and TRBJ1-1, with TRBD1 as a possible D gene (5 bases). The CDR3 runs 17 residues. CDR1 and CDR2 (germline): ENHRY, SYGVKD. With 2 bases removed from V and 5 bases from J, the gap between germline ends came to 21 bases. The CDR3 nucleotides read TGTGCCATCAGTGAGCGGAACCCGGGGACGAGTGGGACTGAAGCTTTCTTT. This encodes CAISERNPGTSGTEAFF.

The J gene is TRBJ2-2, the V gene TRBV7-2; D possibly corresponds to TRBD1 (5 bases). This CDR3 has 15 residues. CDR1 and CDR2 (germline): SGHTA, FQGNSA. Deletions cut 5 bases from V and 4 bases from J, with 14 bases between. CDR3 in amino acids: CASSANRLGTGELFF. CDR3 DNA: TGTGCCAGCAGCGCCAACAGGTTGGGCACCGGGGAGCTGTTTTTT.

The chain is built from TRBV7-2 and TRBJ1-5; D gene unclear. Germline V CDR1 and CDR2: SGHTA, FQGNSA. The V and J ends lost 2 bases and 3 bases respectively, with 8 bases between them. CDR3 length: 14 residues. The CDR3 nucleotides are TGTGCCAGCAGCTTATGGGCAGACAATCAGCCCCAGCATTTT. This translates into CASSLWADNQPQHF.

The V call is TRBV30, the J call TRBJ2-3; D remains ambiguous. Germline V gene data show CDR1 as GTSNPN and CDR2 as SVGIG (reference sequence). This CDR3 has 11 residues. Trimming pared 2 bases from V and 2 bases from J, leaving 2 bases between. The CDR3 region is CAWSNTDTQYF. The CDR3 nucleotides are TGTGCCTGGAGTAACACAGATACGCAGTATTTT.

The V and J genes are TRBV6-1 and TRBJ2-7; 8 bases line up with TRBD2. V trimming: 6 bases; J trimming: 12 bases; junction bases outside the gene matches: 10. CDR1 and CDR2 from the germline V gene are MNHNS and SASEGT. The CDR3 is 12 amino acids. CDR3 sequence: CASSARREGRYF. The CDR3 nucleotides are TGTGCCAGCAGCGCTAGACGGGAGGGCCGGTACTTC.

The genes are TRBV18 and TRBJ1-4; D is ambiguous. This CDR3 contains 11 residues. The germline gives CDR1 KGHSH, CDR2 LQKENI. Trimming shortened V by 3 bases and J by 7 bases, and 3 bases separated the two germline ends. CDR3 protein: CASSPGEKLFF. The DNA of the CDR3 is TGTGCCAGCTCACCGGGTGAAAAACTGTTTTTT.